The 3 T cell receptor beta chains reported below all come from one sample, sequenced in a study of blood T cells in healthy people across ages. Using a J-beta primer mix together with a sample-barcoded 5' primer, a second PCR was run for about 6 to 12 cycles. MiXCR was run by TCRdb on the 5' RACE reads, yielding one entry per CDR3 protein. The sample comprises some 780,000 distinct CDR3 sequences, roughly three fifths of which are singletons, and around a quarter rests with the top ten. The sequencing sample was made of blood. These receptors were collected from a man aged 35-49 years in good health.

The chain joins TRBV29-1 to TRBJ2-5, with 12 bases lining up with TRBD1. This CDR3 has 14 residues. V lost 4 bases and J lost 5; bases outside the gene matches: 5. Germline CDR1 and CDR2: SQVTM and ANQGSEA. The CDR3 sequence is CSVGDRGRGETQYF. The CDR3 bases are TGCAGCGTTGGGGACAGGGGGCGAGGGGAGACCCAGTACTTC.

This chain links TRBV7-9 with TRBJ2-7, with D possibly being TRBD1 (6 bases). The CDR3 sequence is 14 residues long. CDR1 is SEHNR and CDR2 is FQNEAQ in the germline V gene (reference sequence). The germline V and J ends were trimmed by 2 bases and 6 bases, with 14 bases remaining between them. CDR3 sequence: CASSLSRTVGEQYF. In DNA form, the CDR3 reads TGTGCCAGCAGCTTATCCCGGACAGTTGGCGAGCAGTACTTC. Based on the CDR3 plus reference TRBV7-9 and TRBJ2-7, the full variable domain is DTGVSQNPRHKITKRGQNVTFRCDPISEHNRLYWYRQTLGQGPEFLTYFQNEAQLEKSRLLSDRFSAERPKGSFSTLEIQRTEQGDSAMYLCASSLSRTVGEQYFGPGTRLTVT.

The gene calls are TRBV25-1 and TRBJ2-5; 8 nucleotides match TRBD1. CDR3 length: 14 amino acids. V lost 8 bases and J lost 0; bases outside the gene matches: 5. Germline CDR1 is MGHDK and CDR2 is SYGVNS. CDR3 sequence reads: CASLDRVYQETQYF. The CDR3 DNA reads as TGTGCCAGCCTGGACAGGGTGTACCAAGAGACCCAGTACTTC.